The entry below gives a single T cell receptor (beta chain) sequence along with its context. This specimen belongs to a study of blood T cell repertoires in COVID-19. Study background: Acute-phase and convalescent COVID-19 samples originated in the United States, Italy and Spain. Sources were T cells, B-cell-depleted T cells, or PBMCs; the material itself was cDNA or gDNA.

Source study methods: Using reference gene primer amplification, nucleated cell counts were estimated. Clones were read by immunoSEQ multiplex PCR, and TCRdb kept only the in-frame ones, dropping some. V and J calls and clone size are given by that table; D and trimming were obtained from the DNA. Of about 120,000 clones listed, around 85% are singletons. V lost 5 bases to trimming and J lost 3 bases; unmatched junction nucleotides: 3. Germline-derived CDR1 and CDR2 are SGHDT and YYEEEE. The CDR3 has 13 residues. The sequence derives from a man over 45 with acute or convalescent COVID-19. The sample was peripheral blood. The chain combines TRBV5-6 with TRBJ1-2; 8 bases are a match to TRBD1. CDR3 nucleotides: TGTGCCAGCAGACTACAGGGGGACTATGGCTACACCTTC. This translates into CASRLQGDYGYTF.